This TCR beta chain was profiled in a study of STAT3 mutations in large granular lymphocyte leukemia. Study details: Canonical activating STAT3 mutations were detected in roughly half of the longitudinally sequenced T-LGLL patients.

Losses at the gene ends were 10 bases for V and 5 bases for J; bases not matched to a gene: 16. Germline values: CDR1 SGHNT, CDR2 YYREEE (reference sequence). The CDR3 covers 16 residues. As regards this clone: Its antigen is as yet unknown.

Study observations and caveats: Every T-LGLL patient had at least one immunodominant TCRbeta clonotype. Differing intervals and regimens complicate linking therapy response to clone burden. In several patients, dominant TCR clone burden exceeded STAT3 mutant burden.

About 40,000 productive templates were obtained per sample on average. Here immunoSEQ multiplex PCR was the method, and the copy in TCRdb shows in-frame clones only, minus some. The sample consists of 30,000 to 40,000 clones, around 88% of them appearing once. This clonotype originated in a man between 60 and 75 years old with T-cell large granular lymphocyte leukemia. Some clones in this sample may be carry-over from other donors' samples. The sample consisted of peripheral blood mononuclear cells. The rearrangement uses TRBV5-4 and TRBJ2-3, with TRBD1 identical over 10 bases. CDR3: CALTEGDRGKGDTQYF. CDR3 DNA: TGTGCCCTTACCGAGGGGGACAGGGGCAAGGGAGATACGCAGTATTTT.